These 26 T cell receptor beta chains originate from one sample sequenced in a study of CD8 T cells in ankylosing spondylitis (TCRdb year 2017). Libraries were constructed by 5' RACE. TCRdb lists the instrument as Illumina HiSeq 2500. TCRdb's own reprocessing of the public reads used fastp at Q25 and MiXCR and kept productive beta chains. Entries are consolidated by CDR3 protein sequence, retaining the most common genes and DNA. The sample yields 150,000 to 200,000 distinct CDR3 sequences; roughly 11% were counted once. Approximately 32% of the sample rests with the top ten. The sample was blood, either unsorted or a sorted T cell fraction (not recorded which). These receptors originate from a male donor with ankylosing spondylitis or in good health (not recorded which).

A few counts support this clonotype. The V and J genes are TRBV21-1 and TRBJ1-5; TRBD1 is the table's D call, not checked against the DNA. TRBV21-1 is termed a pseudogene. There are 17 residues in the CDR3. The CDR3 bases are TGTGCCAGCAGCCTTCTCAGGCGACAGGGGATACGGCAGCCCCAGCATTTT. As protein: CASSLLRRQGIRQPQHF.

This clonotype occurred many times. The chain recombines TRBV19 with TRBJ1-5; unclear D gene. Trimming left V 6 bases short and J 0 bases short, with 9 bases between. Germline V gives CDR1 LNHDA, CDR2 SQIVND (reference sequence). This CDR3 has 14 residues. The CDR3 reads CASRGVLSNQPQHF. CDR3 in DNA: TGTGCCAGTAGAGGAGTCCTTAGCAATCAGCCCCAGCATTTT.

Many counts were recorded for this clonotype. The V call is TRBV3-1, the J call TRBJ2-4; D unclear. V was pared by 0 bases and J by 3 bases, with 21 bases between. Germline CDR1 and CDR2: LGHDT and YNNKEL (reference sequence). The CDR3 consists of 19 residues. CDR3 DNA sequence: TGTGCCAGCAGCCAAGATCCGGATCCTTCGGCGTGGCGCAAAAACATTCAGTACTTC. Translated, it gives CASSQDPDPSAWRKNIQYF.

This clonotype was counted many times. The rearrangement links TRBV5-4 to TRBJ2-2; 11 nucleotides align to TRBD2. Trimming removed 3 bases from V and 4 bases from J; junction bases left unmatched: 5. The CDR3 loop spans 16 amino acids. Germline CDR1 is SGHNT and CDR2 is YYREEE (reference sequence). The CDR3 nucleotides read TGTGCCAGCAGCTCCTGGACTAGCGGGCCCACCGGGGAGCTGTTTTTT. Its translation: CASSSWTSGPTGELFF.

V gene TRBV3-1 combines with J gene TRBJ2-4; TRBD1 is a possible D gene (5 bases). CDR3 size: 15 residues. The germline CDR1 and CDR2 sequences are LGHDT and YNNKEL (reference sequence). V lost 3 bases and J lost 6, with 15 bases in between. The CDR3: CASSQNAGKGNIQYF. Here the CDR3 DNA reads TGTGCCAGCAGCCAGAACGCAGGGAAGGGAAACATTCAGTACTTC.

This clonotype was observed many times. V usage is TRBV10-3 and J usage is TRBJ2-1, with 10 bases matching TRBD2. The V gene's germline CDR1 is ENHRY and CDR2 SYGVKD. The ends lost 3 bases at V and 7 bases at J; junction bases unmatched: 3. This CDR3 region has 14 residues. Here the CDR3 DNA reads TGTGCCATCAGTGAAGGACTAGCGGAGAATGAGCAGTTCTTC. It is translated as CAISEGLAENEQFF.

This clonotype showed up many times. The V and J genes are TRBV20-1 and TRBJ1-5, with 7 bases matching TRBD1. Germline V lookup: CDR1 DFQATT, CDR2 SNEGSKA (reference sequence). The ends lost 6 bases at V and 7 bases at J; junction bases unmatched: 9. CDR3 size: 13 residues. CDR3: CSASTGVGQPQHF. The DNA for the CDR3 is TGCAGTGCCTCTACAGGGGTTGGGCAGCCCCAGCATTTT.

This clonotype was counted at least ten times. The V call is TRBV7-9, the J call TRBJ1-1; TRBD1 is a possible D gene (5 bases). The V gene lost 5 bases and the J gene lost 0 bases, with 10 bases spanning the gap. The CDR3 is made up of 14 amino acids. The germline V gene has CDR1 SEHNR and CDR2 FQNEAQ (reference sequence). The CDR3 protein is CASSTGGVNTEAFF. The CDR3 DNA reads TGTGCCAGCAGCACAGGTGGGGTGAACACTGAAGCTTTCTTT.

This clonotype was observed at least ten times. V is TRBV6-5 and J is TRBJ1-1, with D uncertain. CDR3 size: 16 residues. Germline CDR1 MNHEY, CDR2 SVGAGI. V lost 0 bases, J lost 0 bases, and 11 bases lay in between. This CDR3 is CASSYSGEGMNTEAFF. The CDR3, as DNA: TGTGCCAGCAGTTACTCCGGCGAGGGCATGAACACTGAAGCTTTCTTT.

This clonotype turned up a few times. The chain is built from TRBV7-9 and TRBJ1-5; D is unresolved. The CDR3 contains 13 residues. From germline, CDR1 is SEHNR and CDR2 FQNEAQ (reference sequence). With 3 bases removed from V and 6 bases from J, the gap between germline ends came to 9 bases. In DNA, the CDR3 is TGTGCCAGCAGCTTGGGATTGCGTCAGCCCCAGCATTTT. It yields the protein CASSLGLRQPQHF.

This clonotype showed up many times. The chain joins TRBV5-6 to TRBJ1-1, with 9 bases identical to TRBD1. From germline, CDR1 is SGHDT and CDR2 YYEEEE. CDR3 length: 14 amino acids. V lost 4 bases, J lost 9 bases, and 10 bases stayed unmatched. CDR3 nucleotides: TGTGCCAGCAGCCTACAGGGGGCAGGTAGTAAAGCTTTCTTT. Its translation is CASSLQGAGSKAFF.

This clonotype came up many times. The chain carries TRBV6-1 and TRBJ2-1, with a possible D match to TRBD2 (5 bases). The CDR3 contains 15 residues. In germline, CDR1 is MNHNS, CDR2 SASEGT. V lost 7 bases, J lost 3 bases, and 16 bases lay in between. The CDR3 spells CASNPRGGLYNEQFF. CDR3 sequence (DNA): TGTGCCAGCAACCCCAGAGGCGGGCTCTACAATGAGCAGTTCTTC.

This clonotype has at least ten counts. This chain uses TRBV10-3 with TRBJ1-6, with 7 bases lining up with TRBD1. This CDR3 contains 15 residues. Unmatched junction bases numbered 5, after V lost 3 bases and J lost 6 bases. Germline lookup yields CDR1 ENHRY and CDR2 SYGVKD. The CDR3 region is CAISDSTGVNSPLHF. CDR3 coding DNA: TGTGCCATCAGTGATTCAACAGGGGTTAATTCACCCCTCCACTTT.

This clonotype was counted ten times or more. The chain joins TRBV11-2 to TRBJ2-2, with unresolved D. The V end was cut by 5 bases, the J end by 7 bases, with 5 bases between. The CDR3 loop spans 11 amino acids. Germline-derived CDR1 and CDR2 are SGHAT and FQNNGV. The CDR3 reads CASSPSGELFF. CDR3 DNA: TGTGCCAGCAGCCCTAGCGGGGAGCTGTTTTTT.

This clonotype was picked up a small number of times. The genes are TRBV7-2 and TRBJ2-1, with D possibly matching TRBD1 (6 bases). Germline loops: CDR1 SGHTA, CDR2 FQGNSA. V was shortened by 4 bases and J by 5 bases, with 9 bases between the two germline ends. The CDR3 runs 13 residues. The DNA of the CDR3 is TGTGCCAGCAGCTACAGGGCCAACAATGAGCAGTTCTTC. This encodes CASSYRANNEQFF.

This chain links TRBV7-2 with TRBJ2-5, with D perhaps TRBD2 (7 bases). The V gene lost 5 bases and the J gene lost 1 base, with 20 bases spanning the gap. This CDR3 has 17 residues. Germline-derived CDR1 and CDR2 are SGHTA and FQGNSA. The CDR3 DNA is TGTGCCAGCAGCCCTCTGGGGGCGGGGGTCTTCCAAGAGACCCAGTACTTC. Protein product: CASSPLGAGVFQETQYF.

This clonotype came up many times. CDR3: CASSVTASYNEQFF. CDR3 DNA: TGTGCCAGCAGCGTCACAGCCTCCTACAATGAGCAGTTCTTC. The chain has TRBV9 and TRBJ2-1; D remains unclear. The CDR3 is 14 residues long. V dropped 2 bases and J dropped 0 bases, with 6 bases sitting between them. Per the germline V gene, CDR1 is SGDLS and CDR2 is YYNGEE.

This clonotype appeared many times. The gene calls are TRBV12-3 or TRBV12-4 and TRBJ1-5; a possible D gene is TRBD1 (5 bases). The CDR3 is made up of 14 amino acids. Trimming removed 5 bases from V and 3 bases from J, with 11 bases in between. The CDR3 is CASSPTGINQPQHF. Written as DNA, the CDR3 is TGTGCCAGCAGTCCTACAGGTATCAATCAGCCCCAGCATTTT.

Many counts were recorded for this clonotype. The genes are TRBV5-1 and TRBJ2-3, with TRBD2 matching over 7 bases. V shed 4 bases, J shed 1 base, and the junction held 3 bases outside the gene matches. CDR1 is SGHRS and CDR2 is YFSETQ in the germline V gene. The CDR3 consists of 14 residues. The CDR3: CASSPGGGTDTQYF. CDR3 DNA sequence: TGCGCCAGCAGCCCGGGGGGAGGCACAGATACGCAGTATTTT.

V gene TRBV20-1 combines with J gene TRBJ1-1; the D is unclear. CDR3 length equals 15 residues. The germline V gene encodes CDR1 DFQATT and CDR2 SNEGSKA (reference sequence). V lost 3 bases to trimming and J lost 0 bases, with 14 bases between them. The CDR3 is CSARNLRDVNTEAFF. The CDR3 DNA is TGCAGTGCTAGGAACCTTCGAGACGTGAACACTGAAGCTTTCTTT.

This chain uses TRBV20-1 with TRBJ2-7, with D uncertain. The germline V gene encodes CDR1 DFQATT and CDR2 SNEGSKA (reference sequence). CDR3 length: 15 amino acids. Trimming left V 0 bases short and J 0 bases short, with 12 bases between. CDR3 nucleotide sequence: TGCAGTGCTAGAGATCCAGATTGGGGCTCCTACGAGCAGTACTTC. It translates to CSARDPDWGSYEQYF.

This clonotype occurred many times. The genes are TRBV10-3 and TRBJ2-7, with D tentatively TRBD1 (6 bases). The CDR3 is made up of 13 amino acids. Deletions cut 6 bases from V and 3 bases from J, with 12 bases between. Germline V lookup: CDR1 ENHRY, CDR2 SYGVKD. Here the CDR3 reads CAIRGVRGYEQYF. The CDR3 DNA is TGTGCCATCAGGGGGGTCAGGGGCTACGAGCAGTACTTC.

The V call is TRBV15, the J call TRBJ1-1; D is uncertain. CDR3 length: 13 amino acids. Germline loops: CDR1 LNHNV, CDR2 YYDKDF (reference sequence). Deletions cut 6 bases from V and 1 base from J, with 9 bases between. CDR3 loop: CATSTKANTEAFF. The CDR3, as DNA: TGTGCCACCAGTACCAAGGCGAACACTGAAGCTTTCTTT.

This clonotype was seen repeatedly, ten times or more. The rearrangement uses TRBV12-3 or TRBV12-4 and TRBJ1-1; TRBD1 is a possible D gene (5 bases). The V and J ends lost 2 bases and 11 bases respectively, with 15 bases between them. The CDR3 has 13 residues. CDR3 in DNA: TGTGCCAGCAGTTTATTAAACGGGGCTGGGGCTTTCTTT. This codes for CASSLLNGAGAFF.

This clonotype showed up just a few times. The chain has TRBV11-3 and TRBJ2-2, with D hard to call. The V gene's germline CDR1 is SGHNT and CDR2 YENEEA. This CDR3 is 14 amino acids long. V was trimmed by 5 bases and J by 1 base, leaving 8 bases between them. The CDR3 nucleotides are TGTGCCAGCAGCAAATCAGGGAACACCGGGGAGCTGTTTTTT. This gives the protein CASSKSGNTGELFF.

This clonotype came up many times. This sequence joins TRBV6-1 and TRBJ2-3; D unresolved. V lost 3 bases and J lost 9, with 19 bases in between. Germline CDR1 MNHNS, CDR2 SASEGT. The CDR3 has 15 residues. The CDR3 loop reads CASSDTVNRVSTQYF. The CDR3 DNA sequence: TGTGCCAGCAGTGACACAGTCAACCGGGTTAGCACGCAGTATTTT.